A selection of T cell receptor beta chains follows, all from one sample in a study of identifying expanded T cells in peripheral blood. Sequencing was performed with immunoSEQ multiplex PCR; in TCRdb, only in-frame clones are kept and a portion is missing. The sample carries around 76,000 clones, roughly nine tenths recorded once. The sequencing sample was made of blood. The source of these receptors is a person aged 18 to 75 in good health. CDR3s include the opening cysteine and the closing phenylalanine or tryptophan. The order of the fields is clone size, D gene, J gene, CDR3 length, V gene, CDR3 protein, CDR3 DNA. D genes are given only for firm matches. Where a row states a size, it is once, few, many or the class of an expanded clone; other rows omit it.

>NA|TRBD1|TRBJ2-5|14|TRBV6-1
CASSPGTGEETQYF
TGTGCCAGCAGCCCTGGGACAGGGGAGGAGACCCAGTACTTC
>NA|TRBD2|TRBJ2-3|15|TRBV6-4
CASSLAAGGADTQYF
TGTGCCAGCAGCCTTGCCGCGGGGGGCGCAGATACGCAGTATTTT
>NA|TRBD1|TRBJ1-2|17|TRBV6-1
CASSELWGNRGDYGYTF
TGTGCCAGCAGTGAATTGTGGGGCAACAGGGGAGACTATGGCTACACCTTC
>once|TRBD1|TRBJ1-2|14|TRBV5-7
CASSFVDRGSGYTF
TGTGCCAGCAGCTTCGTAGACAGGGGAAGTGGCTACACCTTC
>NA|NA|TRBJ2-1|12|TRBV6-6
CASSDPNNEQFF
TGTGCCAGCAGCGACCCAAACAATGAGCAGTTCTTC
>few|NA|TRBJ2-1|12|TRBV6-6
CASSYLGDEQFF
TGTGCCAGCAGTTACCTCGGGGATGAGCAGTTCTTC
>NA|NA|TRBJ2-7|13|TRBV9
CASSVGGGGEQYF
TGTGCCAGCAGCGTTGGAGGTGGCGGCGAGCAGTACTTC
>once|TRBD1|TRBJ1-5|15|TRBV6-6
CASSPDREGTQPQHF
TGTGCCAGCAGCCCCGACAGGGAGGGAACTCAGCCCCAGCATTTT
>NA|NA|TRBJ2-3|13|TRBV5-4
CASSLPVGDTQYF
TGTGCCAGCAGCTTGCCAGTGGGAGATACGCAGTATTTT
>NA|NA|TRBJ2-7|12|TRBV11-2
CASRGIPREQYF
TGTGCCAGCAGGGGGATCCCACGCGAGCAGTACTTC
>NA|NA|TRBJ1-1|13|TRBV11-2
CASSLTVRDEAFF
TGTGCCAGCAGCTTAACGGTCAGGGACGAGGCTTTCTTT
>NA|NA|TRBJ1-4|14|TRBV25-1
CASSITSGGEKLFF
TGTGCCAGCAGTATAACTTCGGGCGGTGAAAAACTGTTTTTT
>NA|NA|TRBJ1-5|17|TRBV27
CASSLHNRAGSRQPQHF
TGTGCCAGCAGTTTACATAATAGGGCAGGGAGTAGGCAGCCCCAGCATTTT
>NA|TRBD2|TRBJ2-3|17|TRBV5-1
CASSGPLAGLSTDTQYF
TGCGCCAGCAGCGGGCCCCTAGCGGGGTTAAGCACAGATACGCAGTATTTT
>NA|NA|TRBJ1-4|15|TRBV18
CATRKGGPGEEKLFF
TGTGCCACGCGTAAGGGCGGCCCAGGGGAGGAAAAACTGTTTTTT
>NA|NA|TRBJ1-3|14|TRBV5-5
CASSPGSTGNTIYF
TGTGCCAGCAGTCCCGGAAGTACTGGAAACACCATATATTTT
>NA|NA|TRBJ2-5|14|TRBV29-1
CSVDRLGGQETQYF
TGCAGCGTCGACCGACTAGGCGGCCAAGAGACCCAGTACTTC
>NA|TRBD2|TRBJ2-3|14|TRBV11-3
CASSQGLDADTQYF
TGTGCCAGCAGCCAGGGACTAGATGCAGATACGCAGTATTTT
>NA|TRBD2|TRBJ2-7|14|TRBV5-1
CASSLVGDYVRQYF
TGCGCCAGCAGCTTGGTCGGGGACTACGTGCGGCAGTACTTC
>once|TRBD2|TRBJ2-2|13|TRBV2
CASSEAGAGELFF
TGTGCCAGCAGTGAGGCGGGGGCCGGGGAGCTGTTTTTT
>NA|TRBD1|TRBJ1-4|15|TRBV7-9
CASSSGTGGGEKLFF
TGTGCCAGCAGCTCCGGGACAGGCGGCGGTGAAAAACTGTTTTTT
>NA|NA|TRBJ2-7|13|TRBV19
CASSISDSLEQYF
TGTGCCAGTAGTATATCTGACAGCCTAGAGCAGTACTTC
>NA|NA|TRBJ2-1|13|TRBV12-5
CASGRNLYNEQFF
TGTGCTAGTGGCCGCAACCTTTACAATGAGCAGTTCTTC
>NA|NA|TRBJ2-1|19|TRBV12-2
CASRFYKSGLGPDHNEQFF
TGTGCAAGTCGCTTCTATAAATCGGGGTTAGGTCCTGACCACAATGAGCAGTTCTTC
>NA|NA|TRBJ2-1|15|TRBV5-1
CASSLGGFFSNEQFF
TGCGCCAGCAGCCTGGGGGGCTTCTTCTCCAATGAGCAGTTCTTC
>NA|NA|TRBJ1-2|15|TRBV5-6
CASSFRGGTYYGYTF
TGTGCCAGCAGCTTCCGAGGGGGGACATACTATGGCTACACCTTC
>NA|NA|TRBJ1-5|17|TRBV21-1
CASSKARGRISNQPQHF
TGTGCCAGCAGCAAAGCGAGAGGAAGGATTAGCAATCAGCCCCAGCATTTT
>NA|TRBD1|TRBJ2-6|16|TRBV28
CASSRDRVSGANVLTF
TGTGCCAGCAGTCGGGACAGGGTATCTGGGGCCAACGTCCTGACTTTC
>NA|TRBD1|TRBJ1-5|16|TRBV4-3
CASSHSWGTGNQPQHF
TGCGCCAGCAGCCATTCCTGGGGGACAGGCAATCAGCCCCAGCATTTT
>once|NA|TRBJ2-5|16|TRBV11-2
CASSSMGGGHQETQYF
TGTGCCAGCAGCTCTATGGGGGGGGGCCACCAAGAGACCCAGTACTTC
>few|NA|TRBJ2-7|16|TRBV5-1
CASSYSSGLRGHEQYF
TGCGCCAGCAGCTACTCCTCGGGACTTAGGGGCCACGAGCAGTACTTC
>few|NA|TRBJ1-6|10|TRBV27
CARTVSPLHF
TGTGCCAGGACCGTCTCACCCCTCCACTTT
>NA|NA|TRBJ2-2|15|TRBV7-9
CASSLDYFGTGELFF
TGTGCCAGCAGCTTAGACTACTTTGGGACCGGGGAGCTGTTTTTT
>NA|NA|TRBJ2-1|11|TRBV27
CASSWADEQFF
TGTGCCAGCAGCTGGGCGGATGAGCAGTTCTTC
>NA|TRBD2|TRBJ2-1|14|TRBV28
CASSLRREVDEQFF
TGTGCCAGCAGTTTACGGCGGGAGGTCGATGAGCAGTTCTTC
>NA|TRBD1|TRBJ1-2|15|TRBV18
CASSPRPDRENGYTF
TGTGCCAGCTCACCACGCCCGGACAGGGAAAATGGCTACACCTTC
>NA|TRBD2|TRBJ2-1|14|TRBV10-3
CACGRLASTNEQFF
TGTGCCTGTGGCCGACTAGCCTCCACCAATGAGCAGTTCTTC
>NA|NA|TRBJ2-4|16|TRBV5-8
CASSRAPQGAKNIQYF
TGTGCCAGCAGCCGCGCGCCGCAGGGGGCCAAAAACATTCAGTACTTC
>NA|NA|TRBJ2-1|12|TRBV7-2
CASSLDYNEQFF
TGTGCCAGCAGCTTGGATTACAATGAGCAGTTCTTC
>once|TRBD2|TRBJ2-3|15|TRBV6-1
CASSAIAGGTDTQYF
TGTGCCAGCAGTGCTATAGCGGGGGGCACAGATACGCAGTATTTT
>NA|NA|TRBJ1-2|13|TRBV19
CASSIRAGYGYTF
TGTGCCAGTAGTATAAGGGCAGGGTATGGCTACACCTTC
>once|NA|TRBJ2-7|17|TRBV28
CASRTRGSAGRNYEQYF
TGTGCCAGCAGAACAAGGGGTAGTGCGGGCCGGAACTACGAGCAGTACTTC
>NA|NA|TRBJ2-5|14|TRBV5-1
CASSSVGGVETQYF
TGCGCCAGCAGCTCTGTCGGGGGAGTGGAGACCCAGTACTTC
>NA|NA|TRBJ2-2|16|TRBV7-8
CASSLALSTNGGELFF
TGTGCCAGCAGCTTAGCGTTGAGTACTAATGGCGGGGAGCTGTTTTTT
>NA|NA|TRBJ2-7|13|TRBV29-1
CSVVRPPSYEQYF
TGCAGCGTTGTCCGTCCCCCATCCTACGAGCAGTACTTC
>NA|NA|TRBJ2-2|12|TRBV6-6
CASSYLLGELFF
TGTGCCAGCAGTTACCTGCTGGGGGAGCTGTTTTTT